A single sample is the source of the 26 T cell receptor beta chains below, sequenced in a study of human T cells and chemical hapten exposure. Regarding time point: patch test 3, about 24 weeks after DPC sensitization. The treatment is: therapeutic diphenylcyclopropenone sensitization with weekly scalp DPC. TCRdb redid the calling of the RACE reads with MiXCR, one entry per CDR3 protein. The table has 85,000 to 100,000 distinct CDR3 sequences, 27% seen once; the top ten hold about 9.3%. The specimen comprised whole blood, sampled in connection with sensitization to the hapten diphenylcyclopropenone (DPC). All receptors come from a man aged 40-49 years with alopecia areata. Some clones in this sample may be carry-over from other donors' samples.

This clonotype has at least ten counts. The chain couples TRBV6-2 or TRBV6-3 to TRBJ1-1; 10 positions agree with TRBD1. J gave up 0 bases and V 5 bases, and 6 bases lay outside the gene matches. The CDR3 loop spans 16 amino acids. CDR1 MNHEY and CDR2 SVGEGT come from the germline V gene. CDR3 sequence: CASSPRTGGLNTEAFF. As DNA, the CDR3 is TGTGCCAGCAGTCCTAGGACAGGGGGACTGAACACTGAAGCTTTCTTT.

There are a few counts of this clonotype. V gene TRBV10-1 combines with J gene TRBJ2-6, with D perhaps assigned TRBD1 or TRBD2 (5 bases each). The CDR3 runs 19 residues. The germline gives CDR1 WNHNN, CDR2 SYGVQD (reference sequence). V lost 3 bases and J 0 bases, leaving 18 bases between the germline ends. The CDR3 loop is CASSDPPERGRSGANVLTF. CDR3 DNA: TGCGCCAGCAGTGACCCCCCAGAGAGGGGCCGCTCTGGGGCCAACGTCCTGACTTTC.

As to this clonotype: The CDR3 does not close with the conserved phenylalanine or tryptophan, likely indicating a read error. This chain connects TRBV6-5 to TRBJ1-3; TRBD1 aligns across 8 bases. V lost 0 bases to trimming and J lost 0 bases; unmatched junction nucleotides: 7. Germline V gene sequence: CDR1 MNHEY, CDR2 SVGAGI. The length of the CDR3 is 18 residues. CDR3 sequence (DNA): TGTGCCAGCAGTTACTCGAACCCCGGGACAGGCTCTGGAAACACCATATATTTG. Amino acids: CASSYSNPGTGSGNTIYL.

This clonotype was picked up a small number of times. The CDR3 here is CASSGDCNSPLHF. CDR3 in DNA: TGTGCCAGCAGTGGGGATTGTAATTCACCCCTCCACTTT. The chain links TRBV9 to TRBJ1-6; D uncertain. V was trimmed by 5 bases and J by 6 bases, leaving 9 bases between them. The CDR3 has 13 amino acids. From germline, CDR1 is SGDLS and CDR2 YYNGEE.

On this clonotype itself: A read error is likely, as this CDR3 ends without the conserved phenylalanine or tryptophan. J is TRBJ2-4 and V is TRBV12-3 or TRBV12-4, with D perhaps matching TRBD1 (6 bases). Between the trimmed V and J ends, which lost 1 base and 2 bases, there was a span of 15 bases. The CDR3 contains 17 residues. Written as DNA, the CDR3 is TGTGCCAGCAGTTTAGGATCTGGTACAGGGACCAAAAACATTCAGTACCTC. Protein sequence: CASSLGSGTGTKNIQYL.

J is TRBJ2-1 and V is TRBV21-1; TRBD1, as called in the table, went unchecked against the DNA. TRBV21-1 is a known pseudogene. This CDR3 comprises 15 residues. CDR3 bases: TGTGCCAGCAGCAAAGTCAGGGGGATACACAATGAGCAGTTCTTC. Translated, it gives CASSKVRGIHNEQFF.

This clonotype was seen a few times. The rearrangement uses TRBV10-1 and TRBJ2-3; possibly TRBD2 for D (5 bases). V was cut by 6 bases and J by 2 bases, with 6 bases left in between. The CDR3 sequence is 12 residues long. Germline CDR1 reads WNHNN; CDR2 reads SYGVQD (reference sequence). Here the CDR3 reads CASSRDTDTQYF. CDR3 sequence (DNA): TGCGCCAGCAGCCGGGACACAGATACGCAGTATTTT.

This clonotype has a handful of counts. V is TRBV28 and J is TRBJ2-3, with D possibly TRBD2 on 5 matching bases. The germline V gene has CDR1 MDHEN and CDR2 SYDVKM. CDR3 length: 14 residues. The germline V and J ends were trimmed by 4 bases and 5 bases, with 13 bases remaining between them. CDR3 bases: TGTGCCAGCAGTTCCCGGACTCTGCAAGATACGCAGTATTTT. Protein sequence: CASSSRTLQDTQYF.

In this sample, this clonotype turned up a few times. The chain combines TRBV5-1 with TRBJ2-3; 7 nucleotides line up with TRBD2. Unmatched junction bases numbered 10, after V lost 6 bases and J lost 3 bases. Germline lookup yields CDR1 SGHRS and CDR2 YFSETQ. The CDR3 totals 15 residues. The CDR3 is CASTFSGTNTDTQYF. The CDR3 DNA reads TGCGCCAGCACCTTTTCCGGGACTAATACAGATACGCAGTATTTT.

This sequence joins TRBV7-6 and TRBJ2-3; D call uncertain. The CDR3 is 15 amino acids. Germline V lookup: CDR1 SGHVS, CDR2 FNYEAQ. V was trimmed by 5 bases and J by 1 base, leaving 13 bases between them. CDR3 DNA: TGTGCCAGCAGCCCAACGGCGGCAGGCACAGATACGCAGTATTTT. As protein: CASSPTAAGTDTQYF.

The genes are TRBV24-1 and TRBJ2-2; 7 bases align to TRBD2. Germline values: CDR1 KGHDR, CDR2 SFDVKD. V gave up 1 base and J gave up 0 bases; unmatched junction bases: 7. The CDR3 has 18 amino acids. The CDR3 is CATSDLASGGPNTGELFF. The DNA of the CDR3 is TGTGCCACCAGTGATTTAGCTAGCGGAGGTCCGAACACCGGGGAGCTGTTTTTT.

The V gene is TRBV6-2 or TRBV6-3, the J gene TRBJ2-7, with D unclear. The CDR3 loop spans 14 amino acids. Germline lookup yields CDR1 MNHEY and CDR2 SVGEGT. V was clipped by 6 bases and J by 3 bases, with 15 bases between them. CDR3 sequence reads: CASSPPGQLYEQYF. In nucleotides, the CDR3 is TGTGCCAGCAGCCCTCCCGGTCAGCTCTACGAGCAGTACTTC.

V is TRBV24-1 and J is TRBJ2-4, with 9 bases fitting TRBD1. Per germline, CDR1 KGHDR and CDR2 SFDVKD. The CDR3 is made up of 16 amino acids. The J segment lost 1 base and the V segment lost 7 bases, leaving 7 bases of the junction unmatched. The CDR3 nucleotides read TGTGCCACCAGCGATACGGGACAGGGTGCCAAAAACATTCAGTACTTC. Its translation is CATSDTGQGAKNIQYF.

The sample holds a few counts of this clonotype. The rearrangement uses TRBV6-1 and TRBJ1-5; possibly TRBD1 for D (5 bases). The germline V and J ends were trimmed by 0 bases and 9 bases, with 15 bases remaining between them. The CDR3 sequence is 15 residues long. The V gene's germline CDR1 is MNHNS and CDR2 SASEGT. The chain's CDR3 is CASSEAAVGGTPQHF. The CDR3 DNA sequence: TGTGCCAGCAGTGAAGCTGCCGTGGGGGGAACGCCCCAGCATTTT.

This clonotype was detected only a few times. This chain links TRBV6-2 or TRBV6-3 with TRBJ2-2; D remains ambiguous. The CDR3 loop spans 18 amino acids. The germline V gene has CDR1 MNHEY and CDR2 SVGEGT. V lost 5 bases, J lost 2 bases, and 21 bases lay in between. CDR3 region: CASSTRLQHPLNTGELFF. The DNA for the CDR3 is TGTGCCAGCAGTACCCGATTGCAGCACCCTCTAAACACCGGGGAGCTGTTTTTT.

The V and J genes are TRBV28 and TRBJ2-7, with a tentative D call TRBD2 (6 bases). The germline V gene has CDR1 MDHEN and CDR2 SYDVKM. The V end lost 2 bases, the J end lost 0 bases, and 11 bases lay between the germline ends. The CDR3 consists of 15 residues. The chain's CDR3 is CASSLRGSRSYEQYF. The CDR3 nucleotides read TGTGCCAGCAGTTTACGGGGGTCCCGCTCCTACGAGCAGTACTTC.

This clonotype has more than one count but fewer than ten. The chain recombines TRBV5-1 with TRBJ2-7, with TRBD1 identical over 10 bases. The CDR3 is made up of 15 amino acids. CDR1 and CDR2 from the germline V gene are SGHRS and YFSETQ. V lost 6 bases, J lost 1 base, and 7 bases stayed unmatched. For the CDR3, the DNA is TGCGCCAGCACCCCCGGGACAGGGGCATCCTACGAGCAGTACTTC. This codes for CASTPGTGASYEQYF.

The chain combines TRBV7-9 with TRBJ2-7, with TRBD1 matching 9 bases. V dropped 6 bases and J dropped 3; count of bases not matched to a gene: 3. The CDR3 consists of 13 residues. Looked up from germline, CDR1 is SEHNR and CDR2 is FQNEAQ (reference sequence). DNA for the CDR3: TGTGCCAGCAGACCGACAGGGGGCTACGAGCAGTACTTC. Amino acid sequence: CASRPTGGYEQYF. Complete variable domain (other parts from reference TRBV7-9 and TRBJ2-7): DTGVSQNPRHKITKRGQNVTFRCDPISEHNRLYWYRQTLGQGPEFLTYFQNEAQLEKSRLLSDRFSAERPKGSFSTLEIQRTEQGDSAMYLCASRPTGGYEQYFGPGTRLTVT.

This clonotype occurred a few times. CDR3 coding DNA: TGTGCCTGCTCGACTAGCGGGAGGGTCGACGAGCAGTACTTC. It yields the protein CACSTSGRVDEQYF. J is TRBJ2-7 and V is TRBV30; TRBD2 matches at 14 bases. The CDR3 covers 14 residues. Germline V gives CDR1 GTSNPN, CDR2 SVGIG (reference sequence). The trim removed 6 bases at V and 5 bases at J, leaving 6 bases unmatched.

This clonotype has only a few counts. The gene calls are TRBV20-1 and TRBJ1-3; D call uncertain. Germline-derived CDR1 and CDR2 are DFQATT and SNEGSKA (reference sequence). This CDR3 spans 14 amino acids. V was cut by 1 base and J by 0 bases, with 7 bases left in between. The CDR3 region is CSARAFASGNTIYF. CDR3 coding DNA: TGCAGTGCTAGAGCATTCGCCTCTGGAAACACCATATATTTT.

This clonotype was counted a few times. The rearrangement uses TRBV28 and TRBJ1-5; D gene ambiguous. The CDR3 has 11 amino acids. Germline CDR1 and CDR2: MDHEN and SYDVKM. V lost 6 bases, J lost 6 bases, and 6 bases lay in between. The CDR3, as DNA: TGTGCCAGCAGGTCCTCTCAGCCCCAGCATTTT. It encodes CASRSSQPQHF.

This chain joins TRBV10-3 and TRBJ2-3, with D perhaps matching TRBD2 (6 bases). V dropped 8 bases and J dropped 6 bases, with 18 bases sitting between them. This CDR3 is built from 14 residues. From germline, CDR1 is ENHRY and CDR2 SYGVKD. For the CDR3, the DNA is TGTGCCATCTCATCGGGCCGGGAGTCGGATACGCAGTATTTT. It yields the protein CAISSGRESDTQYF.

This clonotype was recorded a few times. CDR3 DNA: TGTGCCAGCAGTACAGGGGATATTAAGTCAAGTCAGCCCCAGCATTTT. Encoded protein: CASSTGDIKSSQPQHF. The V call is TRBV12-3 or TRBV12-4, the J call TRBJ1-5; 7 nucleotides agree with TRBD1. The CDR3 consists of 16 residues. The V gene end was trimmed by 5 bases and the J gene end by 6 bases; junction bases not matched to a gene: 13.

The chain uses TRBV25-1 and TRBJ2-7, with a possible D match to TRBD1 (6 bases). V lost 1 base and J 6 bases, leaving 10 bases between the germline ends. Germline V CDR1 and CDR2: MGHDK, SYGVNS. The CDR3 has 13 residues. CDR3 protein: CASSELRTVEQYF. In nucleotides, the CDR3 is TGTGCCAGCAGTGAATTGAGGACAGTCGAGCAGTACTTC.

In its sample, this clonotype is medium-sized. The chain couples TRBV6-5 to TRBJ2-1; 10 bases line up with TRBD2. There are 16 residues in the CDR3. Germline CDR1 reads MNHEY; CDR2 reads SVGAGI. V lost 0 bases to trimming and J lost 8 bases; unmatched junction nucleotides: 7. The CDR3 sequence is CASSYSGAGGADEQFF. In DNA form, the CDR3 reads TGTGCCAGCAGTTACTCCGGAGCGGGAGGGGCGGATGAGCAGTTCTTC.

The rearrangement uses TRBV5-6 and TRBJ2-7; the D gene is possibly TRBD1 (5 bases). V was trimmed by 0 bases and J by 2 bases, leaving 9 bases between them. Per germline, CDR1 SGHDT and CDR2 YYEEEE. The CDR3 has 14 amino acids. This CDR3 reads CASSLEGVAYEQYF. As DNA, the CDR3 is TGTGCCAGCAGCTTGGAAGGGGTCGCCTACGAGCAGTACTTC.